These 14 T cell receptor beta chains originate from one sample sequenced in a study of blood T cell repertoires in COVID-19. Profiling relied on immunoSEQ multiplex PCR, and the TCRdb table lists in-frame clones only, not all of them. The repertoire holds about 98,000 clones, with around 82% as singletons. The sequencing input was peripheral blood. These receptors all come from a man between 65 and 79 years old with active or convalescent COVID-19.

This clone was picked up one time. The CDR3: CASAWSLRGYTF. The DNA of the CDR3 is TGTGCCAGCGCTTGGTCCCTGCGGGGCTACACCTTC. The chain employs TRBV2 and TRBJ1-2; D gene uncertain. Per germline, CDR1 SNHLY and CDR2 FYNNEI. Trimming left V 8 bases short and J 8 bases short, with 15 bases between. There are 12 residues in the CDR3.

The CDR3 protein is CASSTTGWETQYF. The CDR3, as DNA: TGTGCCAGCAGTACGACAGGGTGGGAGACCCAGTACTTC. The J gene is TRBJ2-5, the V gene TRBV25-1, with 7 bases lining up with TRBD1. The CDR3 has 13 residues. The germline CDR1 and CDR2 sequences are MGHDK and SYGVNS. The V and J ends lost 5 bases and 5 bases, in that order; junction bases with no gene match: 5.

CDR3 loop: CASSSTGFPGVDKNIQYF. The DNA for the CDR3 is TGTGCCAGCAGCTCCACCGGTTTTCCAGGGGTGGACAAAAACATTCAGTACTTC. The V and J genes are TRBV7-2 and TRBJ2-4, with D perhaps TRBD1 (6 bases). This CDR3 spans 18 amino acids. Between the trimmed V and J ends, which lost 4 bases and 3 bases, there was a span of 22 bases. CDR1 and CDR2 (germline): SGHTA, FQGNSA.

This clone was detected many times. The CDR3 coding sequence is TGTGCCAGCAGTTTGCACAGCTACTATGGCTACACCTTC. Translating it yields CASSLHSYYGYTF. The chain is built from TRBV12-3 or TRBV12-4 and TRBJ1-2; D gene unclear. The CDR3 is made up of 13 amino acids. Trimming stripped 3 bases from V and 3 bases from J, with 8 bases between.

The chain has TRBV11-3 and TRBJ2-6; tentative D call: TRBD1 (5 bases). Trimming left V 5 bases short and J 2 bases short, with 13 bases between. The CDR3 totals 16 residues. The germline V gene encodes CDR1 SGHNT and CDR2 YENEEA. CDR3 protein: CASSLGLGAGANVLTF. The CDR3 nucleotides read TGTGCCAGCAGCCTAGGCCTAGGGGCTGGGGCCAACGTCCTGACTTTC. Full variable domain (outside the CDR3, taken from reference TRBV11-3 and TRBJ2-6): EAGVVQSPRYKIIEKKQPVAFWCNPISGHNTLYWYLQNLGQGPELLIRYENEEAVDDSQLPKDRFSAERLKGVDSTLKIQPAELGDSAVYLCASSLGLGAGANVLTFGAGSRLTVL.

This chain's CDR3 is CASSGETAGTGELFF. The DNA for the CDR3 is TGCGCCAGCAGTGGGGAGACCGCGGGCACCGGGGAGCTGTTTTTT. V usage is TRBV10-1 and J usage is TRBJ2-2, with a tentative D call TRBD2 (5 bases). CDR1 is WNHNN, CDR2 SYGVQD, per germline (reference sequence). The CDR3 is made up of 15 amino acids. Trimming removed 4 bases from V and 4 bases from J, with 13 bases in between.

CDR3 in amino acids: CASRFGGDTGELFF. The CDR3 bases are TGTGCCAGCCGTTTCGGGGGAGATACCGGGGAGCTGTTTTTT. J is TRBJ2-2 and V is TRBV19; tentatively, D is TRBD2 (6 bases). The germline V gene has CDR1 LNHDA and CDR2 SQIVND (reference sequence). Trimming removed 9 bases at V and 5 bases at J, with 16 bases between. The CDR3 spans 14 residues.

The CDR3 region is CASSLAVAGPTDTQYF. CDR3 DNA sequence: TGCGCCAGCAGCTTGGCTGTTGCGGGGCCCACAGATACGCAGTATTTT. The chain links TRBV5-1 to TRBJ2-3; D may be TRBD2 (6 bases). The V and J ends lost 0 bases and 2 bases respectively, with 13 bases between them. The CDR3 covers 16 residues. Germline V CDR1 and CDR2: SGHRS, YFSETQ.

DNA of the CDR3: TGCGCCAGCAGCTTGAGTTGGGCCTCGGGCTACACCTTC. Encoded protein: CASSLSWASGYTF. This chain uses TRBV5-1 with TRBJ1-2; no clear D. V lost 1 base and J 8 bases, leaving 12 bases between the germline ends. Germline V CDR1 and CDR2: SGHRS, YFSETQ. The length of the CDR3 is 13 residues. Complete variable domain (other parts from reference TRBV5-1 and TRBJ1-2): KAGVTQTPRYLIKTRGQQVTLSCSPISGHRSVSWYQQTPGQGLQFLFEYFSETQRNKGNFPGRFSGRQFSNSRSEMNVSTLELGDSALYLCASSLSWASGYTFGSGTRLTVV.

The CDR3 here is CASSLRGRDPQTQYF. CDR3 DNA: TGTGCCAGCAGCTTAAGAGGGCGGGACCCGCAGACCCAGTACTTC. V usage is TRBV13 and J usage is TRBJ2-5, with D possibly being TRBD2 (6 bases). Trimming took off 2 bases at V and 6 bases at J, with 16 bases between the two ends. The CDR3 has 15 residues. Germline loops: CDR1 PRHDT, CDR2 FYEKMQ (reference sequence).

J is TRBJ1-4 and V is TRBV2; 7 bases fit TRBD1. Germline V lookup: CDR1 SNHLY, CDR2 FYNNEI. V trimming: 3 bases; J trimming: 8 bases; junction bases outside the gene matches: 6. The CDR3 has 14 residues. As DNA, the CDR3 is TGTGCCAGCAGTGAGGGGACAGTATACGAAAAACTGTTTTTT. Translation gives CASSEGTVYEKLFF. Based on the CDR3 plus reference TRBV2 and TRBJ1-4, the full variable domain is EPEVTQTPSHQVTQMGQEVILRCVPISNHLYFYWYRQILGQKVEFLVSFYNNEISEKSEIFDDQFSVERPDGSNFTLKIRSTKLEDSAMYFCASSEGTVYEKLFFGSGTQLSVL.

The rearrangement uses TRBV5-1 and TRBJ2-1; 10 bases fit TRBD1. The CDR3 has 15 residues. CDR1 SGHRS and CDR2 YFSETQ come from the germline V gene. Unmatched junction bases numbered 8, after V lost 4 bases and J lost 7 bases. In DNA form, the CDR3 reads TGCGCCAGCAGCCCGGGACAGGGGTTGAGGAATGAGCAGTTCTTC. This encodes CASSPGQGLRNEQFF.

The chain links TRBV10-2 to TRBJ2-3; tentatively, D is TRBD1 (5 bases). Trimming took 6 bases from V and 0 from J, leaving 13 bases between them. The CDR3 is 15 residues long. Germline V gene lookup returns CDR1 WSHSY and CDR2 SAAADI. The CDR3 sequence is CASRLTVDSTDTQYF. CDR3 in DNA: TGCGCCAGCAGGTTGACAGTGGACAGCACAGATACGCAGTATTTT.

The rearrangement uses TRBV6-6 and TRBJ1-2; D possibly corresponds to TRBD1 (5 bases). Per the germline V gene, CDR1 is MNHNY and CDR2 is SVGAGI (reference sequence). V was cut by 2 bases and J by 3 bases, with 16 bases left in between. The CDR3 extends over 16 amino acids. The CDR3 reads CASSYEWGRIYYGYTF. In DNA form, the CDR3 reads TGTGCCAGCAGTTACGAATGGGGCAGGATCTACTATGGCTACACCTTC.